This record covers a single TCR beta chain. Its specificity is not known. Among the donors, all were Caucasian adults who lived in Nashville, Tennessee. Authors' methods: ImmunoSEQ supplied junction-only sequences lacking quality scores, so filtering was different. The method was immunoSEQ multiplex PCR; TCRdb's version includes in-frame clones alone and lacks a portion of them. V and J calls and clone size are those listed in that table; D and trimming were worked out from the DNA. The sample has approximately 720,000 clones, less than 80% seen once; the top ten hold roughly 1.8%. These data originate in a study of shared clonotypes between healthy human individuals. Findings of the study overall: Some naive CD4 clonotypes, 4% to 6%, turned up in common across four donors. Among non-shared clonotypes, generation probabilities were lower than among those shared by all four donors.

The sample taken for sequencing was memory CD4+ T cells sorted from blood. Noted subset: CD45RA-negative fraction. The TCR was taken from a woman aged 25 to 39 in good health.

In DNA form, the CDR3 reads TGTGCCACCATGACTGGGCCTCACGAGCAGTACTTC. As protein: CATMTGPHEQYF. This sequence joins TRBV28 and TRBJ2-7; no definite D call. V was trimmed by 10 bases and J by 5 bases, leaving 15 bases between them. Germline V gene data show CDR1 as MDHEN and CDR2 as SYDVKM. CDR3 length: 12 residues.